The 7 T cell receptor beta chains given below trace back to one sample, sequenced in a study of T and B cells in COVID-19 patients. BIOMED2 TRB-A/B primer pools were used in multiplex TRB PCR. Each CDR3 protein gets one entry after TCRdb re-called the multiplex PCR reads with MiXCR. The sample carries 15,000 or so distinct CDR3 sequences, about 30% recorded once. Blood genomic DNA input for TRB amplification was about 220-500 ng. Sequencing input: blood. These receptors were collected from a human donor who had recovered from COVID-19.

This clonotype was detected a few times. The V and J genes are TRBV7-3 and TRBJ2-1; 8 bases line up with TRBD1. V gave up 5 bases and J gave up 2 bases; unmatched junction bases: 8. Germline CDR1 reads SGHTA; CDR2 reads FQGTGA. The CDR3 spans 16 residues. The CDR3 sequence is CASSQLQGAPYNEQFF. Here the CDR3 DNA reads TGTGCCAGCAGCCAGCTCCAGGGGGCTCCCTACAATGAGCAGTTCTTC.

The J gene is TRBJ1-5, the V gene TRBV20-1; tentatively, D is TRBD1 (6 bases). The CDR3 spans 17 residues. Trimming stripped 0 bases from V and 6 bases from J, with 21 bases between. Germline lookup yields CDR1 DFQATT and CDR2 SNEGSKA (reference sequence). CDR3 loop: CSARDDAGGPRFQPQHF. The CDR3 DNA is TGCAGTGCTAGAGATGATGCTGGGGGGCCAAGATTTCAGCCCCAGCATTTT.

For the CDR3, the DNA is TGTGCCACCAGCAGAGATTCGCTAAGGGTCTCCGTCAATTATAGCAATCAGCCCCAGCATTTT. This encodes CATSRDSLRVSVNYSNQPQHF. J is TRBJ1-5 and V is TRBV15; D gene uncertain. V lost 0 bases, J lost 0 bases, and 24 bases lay in between. The CDR3 sequence is 21 residues long. Per the germline V gene, CDR1 is LNHNV and CDR2 is YYDKDF (reference sequence).

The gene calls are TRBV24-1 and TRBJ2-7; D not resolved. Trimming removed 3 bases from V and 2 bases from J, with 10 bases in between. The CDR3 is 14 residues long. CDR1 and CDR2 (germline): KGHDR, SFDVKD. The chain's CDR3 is CATSDATPPYEQYF. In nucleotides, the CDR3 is TGTGCCACCAGTGATGCGACCCCTCCCTACGAGCAGTACTTC.

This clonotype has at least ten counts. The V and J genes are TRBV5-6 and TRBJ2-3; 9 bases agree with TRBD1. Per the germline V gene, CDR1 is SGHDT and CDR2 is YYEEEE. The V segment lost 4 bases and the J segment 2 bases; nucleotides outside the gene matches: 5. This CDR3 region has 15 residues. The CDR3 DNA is TGTGCCAGCAGCCCTGGGACAGGGTCCACAGATACGCAGTATTTT. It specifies CASSPGTGSTDTQYF.

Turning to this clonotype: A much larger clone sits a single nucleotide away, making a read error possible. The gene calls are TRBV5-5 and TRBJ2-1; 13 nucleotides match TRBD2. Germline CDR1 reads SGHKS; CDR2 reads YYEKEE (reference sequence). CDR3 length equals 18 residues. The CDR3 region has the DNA TGTGCCAGCAGCGCGGGACTAGCGGGATGGGGAACCTACAATGAGCAGCTCTTC. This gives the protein CASSAGLAGWGTYNEQLF.

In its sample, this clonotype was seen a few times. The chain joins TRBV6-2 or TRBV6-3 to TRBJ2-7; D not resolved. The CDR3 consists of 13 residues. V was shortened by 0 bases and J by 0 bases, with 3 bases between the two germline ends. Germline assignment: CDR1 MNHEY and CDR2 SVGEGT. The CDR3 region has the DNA TGTGCCAGCAGTTACTCGTCCTCCTACGAGCAGTACTTC. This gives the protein CASSYSSSYEQYF.